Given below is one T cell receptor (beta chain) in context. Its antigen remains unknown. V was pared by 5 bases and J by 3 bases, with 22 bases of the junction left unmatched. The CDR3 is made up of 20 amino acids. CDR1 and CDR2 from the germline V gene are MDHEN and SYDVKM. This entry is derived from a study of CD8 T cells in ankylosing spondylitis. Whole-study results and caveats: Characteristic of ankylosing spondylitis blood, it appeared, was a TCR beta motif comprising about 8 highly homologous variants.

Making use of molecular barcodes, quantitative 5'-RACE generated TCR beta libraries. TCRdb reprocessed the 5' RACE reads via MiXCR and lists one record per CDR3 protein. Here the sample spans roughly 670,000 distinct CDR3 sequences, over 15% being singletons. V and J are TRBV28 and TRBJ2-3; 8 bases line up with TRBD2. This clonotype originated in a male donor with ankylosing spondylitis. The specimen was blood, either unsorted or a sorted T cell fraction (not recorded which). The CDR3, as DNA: TGTGCCAGCAGTCCTTGGGAGCGGGAGATCCTTCATCGAGAGACAGATACGCAGTATTTT. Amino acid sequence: CASSPWEREILHRETDTQYF.